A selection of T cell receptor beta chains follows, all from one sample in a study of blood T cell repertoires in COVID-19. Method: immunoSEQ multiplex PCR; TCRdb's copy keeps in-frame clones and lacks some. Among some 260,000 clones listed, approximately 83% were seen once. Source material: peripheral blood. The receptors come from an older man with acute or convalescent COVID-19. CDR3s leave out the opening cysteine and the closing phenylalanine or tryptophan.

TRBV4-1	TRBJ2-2	ASSQDRGSPSWLF
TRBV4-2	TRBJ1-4	ASSRVGGLGEKLF
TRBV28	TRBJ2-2	ASSLRGYTGELF
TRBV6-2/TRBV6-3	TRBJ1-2	ASSSSSLGYGYT
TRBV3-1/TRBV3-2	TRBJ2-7	ASSRDRGHEQY
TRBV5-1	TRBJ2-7	ASSLGTGGYEQY
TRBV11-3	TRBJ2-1	ASSLGLTSGDSYNEQF
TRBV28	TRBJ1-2	ASSLLRTGTDGYT
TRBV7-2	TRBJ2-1	ASSPSGGGAQRGEQF
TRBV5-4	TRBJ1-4	ASSFGANEKLF
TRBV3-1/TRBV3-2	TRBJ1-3	ASSRLGGSSGNTIY
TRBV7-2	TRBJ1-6	ASSGRTGTGGKNSPLH
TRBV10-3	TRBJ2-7	AISAPGTGTYEQY
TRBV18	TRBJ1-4	ASSLGPGGLNEKLF
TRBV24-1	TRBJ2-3	ATSDSPTSGSTDTQY
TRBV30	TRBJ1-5	AWSVRSNQPQH
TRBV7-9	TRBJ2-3	ATGGVDTQY
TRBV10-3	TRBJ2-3	AIRRGNSGTDTQY
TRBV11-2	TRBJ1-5	ASSSTTGGGQPQH
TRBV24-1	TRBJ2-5	ATSDTSGRETQY
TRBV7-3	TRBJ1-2	ASSETGGYSYT
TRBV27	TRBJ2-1	ASRLLTGNEQF
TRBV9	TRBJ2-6	ASSRFESGHLSGANVLT
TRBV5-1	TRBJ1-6	ASSYGQGSTSPLH
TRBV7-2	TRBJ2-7	ASSLQPTGEQY
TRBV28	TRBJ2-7	ASGGITYEQY
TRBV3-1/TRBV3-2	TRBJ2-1	ASTRVAGEGEQF
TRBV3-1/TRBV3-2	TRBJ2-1	ASSQRSGGSYNEQF
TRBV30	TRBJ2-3	AWSVWGQSTDTQY
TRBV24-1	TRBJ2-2	ATSDFLPGELF
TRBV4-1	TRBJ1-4	ASSPQGIATNEKLF
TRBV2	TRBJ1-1	ASQLRVAMNTEAF
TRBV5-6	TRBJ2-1	ASSLGLAGGIYNEQF
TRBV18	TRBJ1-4	ASSPQRTGGASTNEKLF
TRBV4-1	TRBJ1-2	ASSQERGSGYT
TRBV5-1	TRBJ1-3	ASSFRGGFGNTIY
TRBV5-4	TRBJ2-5	ASSLMSSRGEETQY
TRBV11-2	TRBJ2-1	ASSSTTSGGKF
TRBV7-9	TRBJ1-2	ASSLVQGAGYT
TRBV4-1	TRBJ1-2	ASSPQDRLYGYT
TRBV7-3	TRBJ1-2	ASSPFLGRPDYGYT
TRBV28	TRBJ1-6	ASSPDRGRNSPLH
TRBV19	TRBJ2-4	ASSPWVGGIQY
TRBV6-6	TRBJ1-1	ASSYSEGNTEAF
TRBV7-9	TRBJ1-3	ASSGVSGNTIY
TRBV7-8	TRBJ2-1	ASSLDRATFNEQF
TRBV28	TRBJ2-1	ASSLNSRGSWLSYNEQF
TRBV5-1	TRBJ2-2	ASSPGGMNTGELF
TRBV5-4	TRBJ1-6	ASTRWDRSNSPLH
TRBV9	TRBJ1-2	ASSEGQGRNYGYT
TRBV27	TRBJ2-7	ASSFVGVQNGEQY
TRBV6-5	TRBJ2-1	ASSLSRSGQYNEQF
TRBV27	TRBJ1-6	ASSLDRGNSPLH
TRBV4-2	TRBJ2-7	ASSLQGDEQY